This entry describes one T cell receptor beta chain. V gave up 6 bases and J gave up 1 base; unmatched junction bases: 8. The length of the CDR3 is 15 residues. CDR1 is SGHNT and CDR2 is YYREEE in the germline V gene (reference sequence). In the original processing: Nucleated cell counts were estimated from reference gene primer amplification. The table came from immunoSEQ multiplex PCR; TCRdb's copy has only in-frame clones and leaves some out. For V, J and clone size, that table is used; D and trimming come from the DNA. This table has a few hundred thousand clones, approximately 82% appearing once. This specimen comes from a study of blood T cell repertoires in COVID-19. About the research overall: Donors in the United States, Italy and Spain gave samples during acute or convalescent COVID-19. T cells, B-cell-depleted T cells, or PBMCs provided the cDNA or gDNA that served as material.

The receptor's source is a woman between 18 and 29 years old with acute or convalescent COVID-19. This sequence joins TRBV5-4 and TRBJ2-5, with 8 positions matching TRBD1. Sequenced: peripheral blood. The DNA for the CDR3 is TGTGCCAGCACCCGAGGACAGGGAACCCAAGAGACCCAGTACTTC. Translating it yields CASTRGQGTQETQYF.